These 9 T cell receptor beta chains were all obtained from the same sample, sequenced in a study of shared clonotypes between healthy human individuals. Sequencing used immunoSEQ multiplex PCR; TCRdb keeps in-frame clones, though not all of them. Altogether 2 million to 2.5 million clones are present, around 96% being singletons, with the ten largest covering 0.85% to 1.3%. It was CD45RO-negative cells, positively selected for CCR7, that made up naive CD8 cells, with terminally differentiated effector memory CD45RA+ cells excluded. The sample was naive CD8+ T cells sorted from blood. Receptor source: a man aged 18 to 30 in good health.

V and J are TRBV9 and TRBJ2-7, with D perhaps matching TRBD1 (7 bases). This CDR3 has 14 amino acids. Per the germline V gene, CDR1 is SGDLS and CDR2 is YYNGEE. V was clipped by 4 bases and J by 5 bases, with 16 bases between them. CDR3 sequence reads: CASSLEGASDEQYF. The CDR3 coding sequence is TGTGCCAGCAGCTTGGAGGGGGCCAGCGACGAGCAGTACTTC.

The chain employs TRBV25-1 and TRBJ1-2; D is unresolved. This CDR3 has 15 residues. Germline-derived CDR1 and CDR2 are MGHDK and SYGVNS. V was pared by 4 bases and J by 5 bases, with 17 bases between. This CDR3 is CASSAWADGHYGYTF. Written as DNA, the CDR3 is TGTGCCAGCAGTGCTTGGGCAGACGGGCATTATGGCTACACCTTC.

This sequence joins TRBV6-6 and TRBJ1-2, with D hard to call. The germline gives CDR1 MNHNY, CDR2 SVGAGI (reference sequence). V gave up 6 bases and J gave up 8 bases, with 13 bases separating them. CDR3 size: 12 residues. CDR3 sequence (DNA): TGTGCCAGCAGCTCCGCGGGTGTCGGCTACACCTTC. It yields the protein CASSSAGVGYTF.

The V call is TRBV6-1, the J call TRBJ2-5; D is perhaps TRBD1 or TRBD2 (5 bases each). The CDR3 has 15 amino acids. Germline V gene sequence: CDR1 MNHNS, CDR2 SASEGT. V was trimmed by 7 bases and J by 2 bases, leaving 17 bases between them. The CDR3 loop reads CASTEGDVEQETQYF. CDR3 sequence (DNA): TGTGCCAGCACCGAAGGGGACGTGGAACAAGAGACCCAGTACTTC.

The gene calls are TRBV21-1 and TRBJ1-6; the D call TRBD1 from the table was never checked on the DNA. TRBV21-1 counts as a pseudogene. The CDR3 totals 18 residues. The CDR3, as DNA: TGTGCCAGCAGCAAAGTAGTACTCTTGCAGGGGGCAGGTTCACCCCTCCACTTT. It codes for CASSKVVLLQGAGSPLHF.

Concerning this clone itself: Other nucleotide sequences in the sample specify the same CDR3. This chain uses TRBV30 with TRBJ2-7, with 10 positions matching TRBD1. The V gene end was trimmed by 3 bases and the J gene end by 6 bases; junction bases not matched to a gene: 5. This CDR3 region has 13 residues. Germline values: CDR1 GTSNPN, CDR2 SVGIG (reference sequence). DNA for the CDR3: TGTGCCTGGAGCGCCGACAGGGGGCTCGAGCAGTACTTC. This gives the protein CAWSADRGLEQYF.

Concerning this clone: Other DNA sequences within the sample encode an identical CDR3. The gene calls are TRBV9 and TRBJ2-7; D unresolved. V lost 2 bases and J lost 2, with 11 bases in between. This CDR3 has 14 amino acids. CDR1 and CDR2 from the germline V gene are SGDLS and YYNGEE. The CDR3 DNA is TGTGCCAGCAGCGTGGGCGGAAGCACCTACGAGCAGTACTTC. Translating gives CASSVGGSTYEQYF. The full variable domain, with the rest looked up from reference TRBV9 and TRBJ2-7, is DSGVTQTPKHLITATGQRVTLRCSPRSGDLSVYWYQQSLDQGLQFLIQYYNGEERAKGNILERFSAQQFPDLHSELNLSSLELGDSALYFCASSVGGSTYEQYFGPGTRLTVT.

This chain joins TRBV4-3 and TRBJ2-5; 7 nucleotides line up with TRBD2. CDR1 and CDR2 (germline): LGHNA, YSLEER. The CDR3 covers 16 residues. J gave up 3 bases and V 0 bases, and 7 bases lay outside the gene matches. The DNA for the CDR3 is TGCGCCAGCAGCCAAGATGCGCCTAGCGGAAAAGAGACCCAGTACTTC. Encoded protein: CASSQDAPSGKETQYF.

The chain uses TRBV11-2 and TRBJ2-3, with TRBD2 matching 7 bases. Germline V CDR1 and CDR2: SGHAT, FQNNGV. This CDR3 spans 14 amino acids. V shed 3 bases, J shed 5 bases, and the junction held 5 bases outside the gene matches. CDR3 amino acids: CASSFLADQDTQYF. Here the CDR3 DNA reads TGTGCCAGCAGCTTCCTAGCGGACCAAGATACGCAGTATTTT. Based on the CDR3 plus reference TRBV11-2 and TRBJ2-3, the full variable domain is EAGVAQSPRYKIIEKRQSVAFWCNPISGHATLYWYQQILGQGPKLLIQFQNNGVVDDSQLPKDRFSAERLKGVDSTLKIQPAKLEDSAVYLCASSFLADQDTQYFGPGTRLTVL.